Listed below are T cell receptor beta chains from one sample, sequenced in a study of brain T cells in children with intractable seizures. Using immunoSEQ multiplex PCR, the repertoire was profiled, and TCRdb retains in-frame clones only, with some absent. The sample lists fewer than 150,000 clones; 94% were seen once. The sequencing used peripheral blood, collected at surgery. Receptors originate from a boy under two years old with hemimegalencephaly and intractable seizures. CDR3s include the opening cysteine and the closing phenylalanine or tryptophan. The D gene is left open where the match is weak. Expanded clones get a size class; other rows say once, few or many, or leave the size out.

V	length	size	D	J	CDR3	DNA
TRBV19	15	NA	NA	TRBJ2-1	CASTPIAYSYNEQFF	TGTGCCAGTACCCCTATAGCCTACTCCTACAATGAGCAGTTCTTC
TRBV11-2	13	NA	NA	TRBJ1-4	CASSLDGMGKLFF	TGTGCCAGCAGCTTAGACGGCATGGGGAAACTGTTTTTT
TRBV19	16	once	TRBD1	TRBJ1-5	CASNQPGQGVIQPQHF	TGTGCCAGTAACCAACCGGGACAGGGGGTGATTCAGCCCCAGCATTTT
TRBV2	13	NA	NA	TRBJ2-4	CASSDNREDIQYF	TGTGCCAGCAGTGATAACAGGGAAGACATTCAGTACTTC
TRBV30	13	NA	NA	TRBJ1-5	CAWSPNMVQPQHF	TGTGCCTGGAGCCCCAACATGGTGCAGCCCCAGCATTTT
TRBV5-1	14	NA	TRBD1	TRBJ1-2	CASSLEGGSYGYTF	TGCGCCAGCAGCTTGGAAGGGGGCTCATATGGCTACACCTTC
TRBV20-1	10	NA	NA	TRBJ1-1	CSAFGVEAFF	TGCAGTGCGTTCGGAGTTGAAGCTTTCTTT
TRBV11-3	16	NA	TRBD2	TRBJ2-1	CASSPRSESAGNEQFF	TGTGCCAGCAGCCCGCGCTCGGAGTCAGCGGGGAATGAGCAGTTCTTC
TRBV19	15	NA	TRBD1	TRBJ1-5	CASSRMGQGRQPQHF	TGTGCCAGTAGCCGCATGGGACAGGGTCGCCAGCCCCAGCATTTT
TRBV27	16	NA	NA	TRBJ2-2	CASSPNRVQRGGELFF	TGTGCCAGCAGTCCTAACCGGGTCCAGAGGGGCGGGGAGCTGTTTTTT
TRBV2	12	few	NA	TRBJ1-2	CASSEQGYGYTF	TGTGCCAGCAGTGAACAGGGCTATGGCTACACCTTC
TRBV7-3	15	once	NA	TRBJ2-1	CASSNRGGVGNEQFF	TGTGCCAGCAGTAACAGGGGAGGGGTCGGCAATGAGCAGTTCTTC
TRBV11-3	14	NA	NA	TRBJ2-3	CASSPDWGGDTQYF	TGTGCCAGCAGCCCGGACTGGGGCGGAGATACGCAGTATTTT
TRBV24-1	13	NA	NA	TRBJ1-4	CATPQGPNEKLFF	TGTGCCACCCCCCAGGGACCTAATGAAAAACTGTTTTTT
TRBV19	15	NA	NA	TRBJ1-1	CASSIPGALLTEAFF	TGTGCCAGTAGTATACCAGGGGCTTTACTCACTGAAGCTTTCTTT
TRBV9	13	once	NA	TRBJ2-5	CASSGGDEETQYF	TGTGCCAGCAGCGGAGGAGATGAGGAGACCCAGTACTTC
TRBV7-2	15	NA	TRBD2	TRBJ2-5	CASSLASGRRETQYF	TGTGCCAGCAGCTTAGCTAGCGGGAGGAGAGAGACCCAGTACTTC
TRBV30	16	NA	NA	TRBJ2-7	CAWSVRRGPSSYEQYF	TGTGCCTGGAGTGTACGGCGGGGGCCGAGCTCCTACGAGCAGTACTTC